This T cell receptor beta chain was observed in a study of T cell responses to AZD1222 COVID-19 vaccine. Regarding the study as a whole: Spike-specific TCR breadth and depth both grew after two AZD1222 doses. Clonal diversity may have been underestimated, and the donors were mostly white British, with more females than males. The number of AZD1222 recipients seropositive at baseline was only 6 or 7. Per reports, nearly half of all spike-specific TCRs target regions that are unmutated in variants.

The V segment lost 4 bases and the J segment 1 base; nucleotides outside the gene matches: 14. Germline-derived CDR1 and CDR2 are SEHNR and FQNEAQ (reference sequence). The CDR3 covers 18 residues. Libraries were prepared by immunoSEQ multiplex PCR; TCRdb keeps only in-frame clonotypes and omits some of them. The sample lists about 160,000 clones, 80% to 95% seen once, with 3.3% in the top ten. On this clone: The antigen remains undetermined.

The TCR was taken from an adult who received the AZD1222 COVID-19 vaccine. This specimen consisted of peripheral blood, obtained 28 days after the second AZD1222 dose. The chain has TRBV7-9 and TRBJ2-3, with 7 bases that match TRBD2. DNA of the CDR3: TGTGCCAGCAGCTACCGGGGCGGGGGTACGAATCGCACAGATACGCAGTATTTT. This sequence encodes CASSYRGGGTNRTDTQYF.